This entry lists 8 T cell receptor beta chains sequenced from one sample in a study of spatial heterogeneity in lung cancer. Stated time point: sample taken at primary tumor resection. Whole RNA, isolated from tumor, nontumor lung or frozen PBMC, was sequenced without prior sorting. A single record per CDR3 protein comes from TCRdb applying MiXCR to the 5' RACE reads. The top ten clones hold 40% to 45% of a sample with about 42,000 distinct CDR3 sequences, 6.5% to 8.5% of them seen once. Specimen: PBMCs, collected at surgery. Source of these receptors: a female donor with early-stage non-small cell lung cancer.

This clonotype appeared many times. The rearrangement joins TRBV12-3 or TRBV12-4 to TRBJ1-1; TRBD1 aligns across 8 bases. V trimming: 6 bases; J trimming: 1 base; junction bases outside the gene matches: 7. The CDR3 has 15 residues. The CDR3 DNA reads TGTGCCAGCAGCCCCCGGGACAGGCCGAACACTGAAGCTTTCTTT. It is translated as CASSPRDRPNTEAFF.

This clonotype was observed at least ten times. V usage is TRBV7-9 and J usage is TRBJ1-1; D perhaps matches TRBD1 (5 bases). The V gene's germline CDR1 is SEHNR and CDR2 FQNEAQ (reference sequence). The V gene lost 3 bases and the J gene lost 7 bases, with 24 bases spanning the gap. The CDR3 sequence is 17 residues long. The CDR3 DNA reads as TGTGCCAGCAGCTTCTACTCGACAAAGGCGGGGAGGGGTGAAGCTTTCTTT. Translation gives CASSFYSTKAGRGEAFF.

The chain uses TRBV11-2 and TRBJ1-1; tentatively, D is TRBD1 (6 bases). Germline loops: CDR1 SGHAT, CDR2 FQNNGV. Trimming took 5 bases from V and 8 from J, leaving 15 bases between them. The CDR3 covers 13 residues. CDR3 sequence: CASSLSQTGEAFF. The CDR3 region has the DNA TGTGCCAGCAGCCTCTCGCAGACAGGCGAAGCTTTCTTT.

This chain connects TRBV5-5 to TRBJ2-1; 8 nucleotides agree with TRBD1. With V trimmed by 6 bases and J by 9 bases, 14 bases remained unmatched. The CDR3 is 15 residues long. The germline gives CDR1 SGHKS, CDR2 YYEKEE (reference sequence). CDR3 coding DNA: TGTGCCAGCACTGACAGGGGCTCCTCAATTGGTGAGCAGTTCTTC. Amino acids: CASTDRGSSIGEQFF. Drawing the rest from reference TRBV5-5 and TRBJ2-1, the complete variable domain is DAGVTQSPTHLIKTRGQQVTLRCSPISGHKSVSWYQQVLGQGPQFIFQYYEKEERGRGNFPDRFSARQFPNYSSELNVNALLLGDSALYLCASTDRGSSIGEQFFGPGTRLTVL.

This clonotype was counted between two and nine times. V gene TRBV15 combines with J gene TRBJ2-7; no firm D call. The CDR3 is made up of 14 amino acids. V was clipped by 0 bases and J by 5 bases, with 11 bases between them. Looked up from germline, CDR1 is LNHNV and CDR2 is YYDKDF (reference sequence). The CDR3 sequence is CATSREVTADEQYF. As DNA, the CDR3 is TGTGCCACCAGCAGAGAAGTCACGGCTGACGAGCAGTACTTC. The full variable domain, completed using reference TRBV15 and TRBJ2-7, is DAMVIQNPRYQVTQFGKPVTLSCSQTLNHNVMYWYQQKSSQAPKLLFHYYDKDFNNEADTPDNFQSRRPNTSFCFLDIRSPGLGDTAMYLCATSREVTADEQYFGPGTRLTVT.

This chain links TRBV5-4 with TRBJ1-2; 10 bases line up with TRBD1. The CDR3 covers 15 residues. The V gene's germline CDR1 is SGHNT and CDR2 YYREEE (reference sequence). V was pared by 6 bases and J by 2 bases, with 7 bases of the junction left unmatched. This CDR3 reads CASNDRGRINYGYTF. The CDR3 nucleotides read TGTGCCAGCAACGACAGGGGGCGGATCAACTATGGCTACACCTTC.

The chain recombines TRBV2 with TRBJ2-3; TRBD1 or TRBD2 may be the D gene (5 bases each). Germline values: CDR1 SNHLY, CDR2 FYNNEI. V gave up 4 bases and J gave up 3 bases, with 11 bases separating them. The CDR3 has 14 amino acids. The CDR3 sequence: CASSGGTRTDTQYF. The CDR3 DNA sequence: TGTGCCAGCAGTGGAGGGACGAGGACAGATACGCAGTATTTT.

This clonotype was seen a few times. The chain links TRBV5-1 to TRBJ2-1; D is undetermined. Germline V lookup: CDR1 SGHRS, CDR2 YFSETQ. The CDR3 covers 13 residues. The V and J ends lost 0 bases and 6 bases respectively, with 7 bases between them. The CDR3 is CASSLGQINEQFF. The CDR3 DNA sequence: TGCGCCAGCAGCTTGGGGCAAATCAATGAGCAGTTCTTC.